Following are 16 T cell receptor beta chains from one sample sequenced in a study of control samples from healthy donors and cancer patients (dated by TCRdb to about 2020). The method behind the library was the immunoSEQ multiplex PCR assay. In its TCRdb copy, this immuneACCESS table keeps in-frame sequences only and misses some clones. Where compared with another copy, unresolved V genes explain less than half of these, and the others have no known cause. The sample table holds more than 110,000 clones, of which more than 90% were seen once. 10% to 12% of the sample lies in the top ten. Sequencing used blood. These receptors were taken from a man aged 25-45 years in good health.

The rearrangement uses TRBV7-2 and TRBJ2-7; 10 positions agree with TRBD2. The CDR3 extends over 16 amino acids. In germline, CDR1 is SGHTA, CDR2 FQGNSA. V was clipped by 4 bases and J by 6 bases; unmatched bases: 12. The CDR3 region has the DNA TGTGCCAGCAGCTCCCAAGCGGGAGGGCGTTTTTCCGAGCAGTACTTC. As protein: CASSSQAGGRFSEQYF. The whole variable domain, filled in from reference TRBV7-2 and TRBJ2-7, reads GAGVSQSPSNKVTEKGKDVELRCDPISGHTALYWYRQSLGQGLEFLIYFQGNSAPDKSGLPSDRFSAERTGGSVSTLTIQRTQQEDSAVYLCASSSQAGGRFSEQYFGPGTRLTVT.

The CDR3 nucleotides are TGTGCCAGCAGCCAAGATCTGAGTGTTACCGGGGAGCTGTTTTTT. Translation: CASSQDLSVTGELFF. The J gene is TRBJ2-2, the V gene TRBV3-1 (or the pseudogene TRBV3-2); D gene uncertain. The CDR3 sequence is 15 residues long. Germline V gene data show CDR1 as LGHDT and CDR2 as YNNKEL (reference sequence). The V and J ends lost 0 bases and 5 bases respectively, with 10 bases between them.

The CDR3 protein is CASAPGGAWYGYTF. The CDR3 nucleotides read TGTGCCAGCGCCCCGGGGGGCGCTTGGTATGGCTACACCTTC. The chain links TRBV7-9 to TRBJ1-2, with D perhaps matching TRBD1 (6 bases). In germline, CDR1 is SEHNR, CDR2 FQNEAQ (reference sequence). Trimming took off 8 bases at V and 5 bases at J, with 18 bases between the two ends. The CDR3 has 14 residues.

This sequence joins TRBV30 and TRBJ2-1; D remains unclear. This CDR3 comprises 14 residues. Germline-derived CDR1 and CDR2 are GTSNPN and SVGIG (reference sequence). V shed 0 bases and J shed 4 bases, with 10 bases lying between them. CDR3 protein: CAWSVLVDYNEQFF. In nucleotides, the CDR3 is TGTGCCTGGAGTGTACTTGTTGATTACAATGAGCAGTTCTTC.

The chain employs TRBV20-1 and TRBJ2-2; no reliable D call. CDR1 is DFQATT and CDR2 is SNEGSKA in the germline V gene (reference sequence). This CDR3 has 14 amino acids. With 3 bases removed from V and 0 bases from J, the gap between germline ends came to 8 bases. The CDR3 protein is CSASWAANTGELFF. The CDR3 DNA reads TGCAGTGCTAGTTGGGCAGCGAACACCGGGGAGCTGTTTTTT.

This rearrangement joins TRBV11-2 to TRBJ1-3; no firm D call. Germline V gene lookup returns CDR1 SGHAT and CDR2 FQNNGV. The V gene lost 0 bases and the J gene lost 7 bases, with 4 bases spanning the gap. This CDR3 is built from 12 residues. CDR3 coding DNA: TGTGCCAGCAGCTTAGAAGCGAACACCATATATTTT. Translation gives CASSLEANTIYF.

J is TRBJ2-5 and V is TRBV5-5; unclear D gene. Per the germline V gene, CDR1 is SGHKS and CDR2 is YYEKEE (reference sequence). The CDR3 is made up of 15 amino acids. With 0 bases removed from V and 2 bases from J, the gap between germline ends came to 11 bases. The CDR3 coding sequence is TGTGCCAGCAGCTTGGCTGACCGCCGTCAAGAGACCCAGTACTTC. This gives the protein CASSLADRRQETQYF.

J is TRBJ2-3 and V is TRBV28; 7 nucleotides match TRBD2. This CDR3 has 14 amino acids. V gave up 2 bases and J gave up 3 bases; unmatched junction bases: 2. CDR1 and CDR2 from the germline V gene are MDHEN and SYDVKM. The CDR3 region is CASSLLAVTDTQYF. CDR3 nucleotide sequence: TGTGCCAGCAGTTTACTAGCGGTTACAGATACGCAGTATTTT.

The chain recombines TRBV6-5 with TRBJ2-7; 11 bases fit TRBD1. Germline trimming cut 6 bases from V and 2 bases from J; bases unmatched to any gene: 0. The CDR3 is 13 amino acids. The germline V gene has CDR1 MNHEY and CDR2 SVGAGI. The CDR3 is CASRGQGAYEQYF. CDR3 DNA: TGTGCCAGCAGGGGACAGGGGGCCTACGAGCAGTACTTC.

This clone has just one count. Other nucleotide sequences in the sample specify the same CDR3. The V gene is TRBV28, the J gene TRBJ1-3; no clear D gene. Germline V gene lookup returns CDR1 MDHEN and CDR2 SYDVKM. V was pared by 6 bases and J by 1 base, with 19 bases between. The CDR3 has 17 residues. For the CDR3, the DNA is TGTGCCAGCAGGGCCCCCACAGTTGGAAGTTCTGGAAACACCATATATTTT. As protein: CASRAPTVGSSGNTIYF.

This clone appeared a single time. The chain employs TRBV2 and TRBJ1-5; D ambiguous. The CDR3 consists of 13 residues. In germline, CDR1 is SNHLY, CDR2 FYNNEI. V was pared by 4 bases and J by 3 bases, with 7 bases between. CDR3 in DNA: TGTGCCAGCAGTGCACAGAACAATCAGCCCCAGCATTTT. This sequence encodes CASSAQNNQPQHF.

The V gene is TRBV28, the J gene TRBJ2-7; 7 positions agree with TRBD1. The ends lost 5 bases at V and 0 bases at J; junction bases unmatched: 10. This CDR3 region has 16 residues. Looked up from germline, CDR1 is MDHEN and CDR2 is SYDVKM. The CDR3 is CASSPRGQLSSYEQYF. In DNA form, the CDR3 reads TGTGCCAGCAGTCCCCGGGGACAGTTGTCCTCCTACGAGCAGTACTTC.

This sequence joins TRBV19 and TRBJ1-3, with D hard to call. The V end was cut by 1 base, the J end by 3 bases, with 13 bases between. The CDR3 runs to 16 residues. Germline V gene sequence: CDR1 LNHDA, CDR2 SQIVND (reference sequence). The CDR3 coding sequence is TGTGCCAGTAGTATAGGCGGCAAATCCGGTGGAAACACCATATATTTT. Amino acids: CASSIGGKSGGNTIYF.

V usage is TRBV19 and J usage is TRBJ2-1, with D possibly TRBD1 on 6 matching bases. Trimming shortened V by 5 bases and J by 8 bases, and 19 bases separated the two germline ends. Germline loops: CDR1 LNHDA, CDR2 SQIVND (reference sequence). The CDR3 length is 15 residues. CDR3 region: CASSRRGVGVDEQFF. CDR3 in DNA: TGTGCCAGTAGTCGCAGGGGTGTGGGAGTCGATGAGCAGTTCTTC.

The gene calls are TRBV25-1 and TRBJ2-3, with 7 bases identical to TRBD1. V lost 5 bases to trimming and J lost 4 bases; unmatched junction nucleotides: 3. Germline V CDR1 and CDR2: MGHDK, SYGVNS. CDR3 length: 13 residues. CDR3 region: CASSRGGADTQYF. For the CDR3, the DNA is TGTGCCAGCAGTCGAGGGGGCGCAGATACGCAGTATTTT.

This rearrangement joins TRBV7-9 to TRBJ1-1; maybe TRBD1 (5 bases). With 6 bases removed from V and 5 bases from J, the gap between germline ends came to 19 bases. The CDR3 length is 15 residues. Germline V gene data show CDR1 as SEHNR and CDR2 as FQNEAQ (reference sequence). The CDR3, as DNA: TGTGCCAGCAGTCTCGCTTTGGGGCTGGGGACTGAAGCTTTCTTT. Protein product: CASSLALGLGTEAFF.